This TCR beta chain was recorded in a study of blood T cell repertoires in COVID-19. The CDR3 runs to 14 residues. V dropped 6 bases and J dropped 5; count of bases not matched to a gene: 4. Germline lookup yields CDR1 MNHEY and CDR2 SVGAGI. Produced via immunoSEQ multiplex PCR; TCRdb's table is partial and in-frame only. This sample has about 160,000 clones, with about 93% found just once. This receptor was obtained from a woman in her forties or fifties with acute or convalescent COVID-19. The chain recombines TRBV6-5 with TRBJ1-5; 10 bases agree with TRBD1. Sequences were obtained from peripheral blood. The DNA for the CDR3 is TGTGCCAGCAGCCGTGGACAGGGGGATCAGCCCCAGCATTTT. Amino acids: CASSRGQGDQPQHF.